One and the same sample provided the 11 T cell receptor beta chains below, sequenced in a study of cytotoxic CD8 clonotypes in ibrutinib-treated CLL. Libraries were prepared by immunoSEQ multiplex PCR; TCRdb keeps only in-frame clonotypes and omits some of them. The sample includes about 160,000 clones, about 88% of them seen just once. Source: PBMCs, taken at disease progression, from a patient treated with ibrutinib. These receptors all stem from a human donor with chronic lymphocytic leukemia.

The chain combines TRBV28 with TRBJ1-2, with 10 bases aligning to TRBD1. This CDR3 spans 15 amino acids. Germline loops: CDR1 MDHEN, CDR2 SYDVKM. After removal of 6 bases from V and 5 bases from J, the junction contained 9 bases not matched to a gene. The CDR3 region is CASSSPGQGSYGYTF. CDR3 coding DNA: TGTGCCAGCAGCTCTCCGGGACAGGGGTCATATGGCTACACCTTC.

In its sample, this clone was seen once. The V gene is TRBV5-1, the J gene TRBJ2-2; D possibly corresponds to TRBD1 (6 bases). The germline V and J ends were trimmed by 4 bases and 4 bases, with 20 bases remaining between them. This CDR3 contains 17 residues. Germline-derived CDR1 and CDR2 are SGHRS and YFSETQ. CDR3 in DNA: TGCGCCAGCAGCCCCCAAGCGCAGGGGTCTCCCACCGGGGAGCTGTTTTTT. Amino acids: CASSPQAQGSPTGELFF.

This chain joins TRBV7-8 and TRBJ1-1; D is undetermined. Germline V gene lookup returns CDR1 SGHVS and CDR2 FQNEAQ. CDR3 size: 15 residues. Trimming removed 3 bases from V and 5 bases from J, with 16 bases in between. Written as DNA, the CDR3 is TGTGCCAGCAGCTTGCAGACAAAAACGGGGACTGAAGCTTTCTTT. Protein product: CASSLQTKTGTEAFF.

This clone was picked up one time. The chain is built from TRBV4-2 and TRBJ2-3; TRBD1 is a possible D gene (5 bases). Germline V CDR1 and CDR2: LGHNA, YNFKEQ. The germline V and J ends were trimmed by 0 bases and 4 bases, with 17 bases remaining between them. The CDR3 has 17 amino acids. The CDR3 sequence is CASSQEGRADFPDTQYF. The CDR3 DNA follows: TGTGCCAGCAGCCAAGAGGGCAGGGCCGATTTTCCAGATACGCAGTATTTT.

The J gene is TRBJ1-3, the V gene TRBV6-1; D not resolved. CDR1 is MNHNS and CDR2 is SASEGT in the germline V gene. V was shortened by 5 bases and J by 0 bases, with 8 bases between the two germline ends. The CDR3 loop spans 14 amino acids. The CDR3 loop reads CASSQKYSGNTIYF. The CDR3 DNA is TGTGCCAGCAGTCAGAAATACTCTGGAAACACCATATATTTT.

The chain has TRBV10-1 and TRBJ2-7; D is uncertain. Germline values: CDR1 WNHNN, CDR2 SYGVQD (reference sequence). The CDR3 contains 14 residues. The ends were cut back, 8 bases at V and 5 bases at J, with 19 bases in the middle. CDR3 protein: CASPGRVMSHEQYF. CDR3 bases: TGCGCCAGCCCTGGGCGCGTCATGTCCCACGAGCAGTACTTC.

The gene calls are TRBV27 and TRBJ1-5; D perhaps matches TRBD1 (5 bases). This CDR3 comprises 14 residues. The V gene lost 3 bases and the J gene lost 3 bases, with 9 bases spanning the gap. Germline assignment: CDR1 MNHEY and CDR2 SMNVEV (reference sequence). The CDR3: CASSFGTVNQPQHF. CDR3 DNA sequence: TGTGCCAGCAGTTTTGGGACCGTCAATCAGCCCCAGCATTTT.

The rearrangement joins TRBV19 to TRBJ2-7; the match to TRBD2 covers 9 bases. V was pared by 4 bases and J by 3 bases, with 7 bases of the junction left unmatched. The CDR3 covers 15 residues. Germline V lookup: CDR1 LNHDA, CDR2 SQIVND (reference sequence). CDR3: CASSTVAGAVYEQYF. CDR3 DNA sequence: TGTGCCAGTAGTACTGTAGCGGGAGCAGTCTACGAGCAGTACTTC.

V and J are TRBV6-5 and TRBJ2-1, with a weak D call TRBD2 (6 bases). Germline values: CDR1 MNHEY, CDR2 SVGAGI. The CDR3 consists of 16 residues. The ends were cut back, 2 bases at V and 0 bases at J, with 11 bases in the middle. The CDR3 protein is CASSYSAGNSYNEQFF. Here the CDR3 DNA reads TGTGCCAGCAGTTACAGCGCGGGAAACTCCTACAATGAGCAGTTCTTC.

This chain's CDR3 is CASSFTGGAETQYF. Written as DNA, the CDR3 is TGTGCCAGTAGTTTTACAGGGGGCGCGGAGACCCAGTACTTC. The chain joins TRBV19 to TRBJ2-5; TRBD1 matches 9 bases. Germline V lookup: CDR1 LNHDA, CDR2 SQIVND (reference sequence). This CDR3 has 14 residues. J gave up 5 bases and V 5 bases, and 6 bases lay outside the gene matches.

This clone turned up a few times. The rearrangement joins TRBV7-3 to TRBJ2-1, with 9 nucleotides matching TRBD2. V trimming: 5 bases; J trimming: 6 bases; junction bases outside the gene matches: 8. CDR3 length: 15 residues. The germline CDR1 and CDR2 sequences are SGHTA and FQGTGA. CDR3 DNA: TGTGCCAGCAGCCTGAATGCGGGAGGGGTCAATGAGCAGTTCTTC. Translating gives CASSLNAGGVNEQFF. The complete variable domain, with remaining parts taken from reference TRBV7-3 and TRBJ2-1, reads GAGVSQTPSNKVTEKGKYVELRCDPISGHTALYWYRQSLGQGPEFLIYFQGTGAADDSGLPNDRFFAVRPEGSVSTLKIQRTERGDSAVYLCASSLNAGGVNEQFFGPGTRLTVL.